Below are 14 T cell receptor beta chains sequenced from a single sample in a study of PD-1 blockade in classical Hodgkin lymphoma. The time point was: newly diagnosed, previously untreated cHL patient sample. Purification of CD4+ T cells from thawed PBMCs was performed via magnetic negative selection. Clones were sequenced by immunoSEQ multiplex PCR, and TCRdb holds only the in-frame ones, with some missing. This sample has about 21,000 clones, with over 80% found just once. The source material was CD4+ T cells from blood. The receptors were sampled from a human donor with classical Hodgkin lymphoma.

The chain has TRBV5-1 and TRBJ2-7; 9 bases fit TRBD2. Germline assignment: CDR1 SGHRS and CDR2 YFSETQ. With 2 bases clipped from V and 4 bases from J, the junction kept 10 bases outside the gene matches. The CDR3 spans 16 residues. CDR3 bases: TGCGCCAGCAGCTTAACGGGGCGGGAGGGCCGATACGAGCAGTACTTC. Translation gives CASSLTGREGRYEQYF.

The rearrangement uses TRBV27 and TRBJ2-5, with TRBD2 matching 8 bases. CDR1 and CDR2 (germline): MNHEY, SMNVEV (reference sequence). The CDR3 spans 14 residues. The V and J ends lost 4 bases and 5 bases, in that order; junction bases with no gene match: 6. The CDR3 DNA reads TGTGCCAGCAGTTCTTCACCGGGGGGGGAGACCCAGTACTTC. Its protein product is CASSSSPGGETQYF.

V gene TRBV5-6 combines with J gene TRBJ2-1, with TRBD2 identical over 8 bases. The CDR3 extends over 15 amino acids. CDR1 is SGHDT, CDR2 YYEEEE, per germline. V lost 5 bases to trimming and J lost 7 bases; unmatched junction nucleotides: 11. In DNA, the CDR3 is TGTGCCAGCAGGCCAGGACTAGCCACAGAAAATGAGCAGTTCTTC. The encoded protein is CASRPGLATENEQFF.

The rearrangement joins TRBV25-1 to TRBJ2-1, with D unresolved. This CDR3 has 13 amino acids. Germline V CDR1 and CDR2: MGHDK, SYGVNS. Trimming cost V 4 bases and J 2 bases, with 6 bases left between them. The CDR3 DNA is TGTGCCAGCAGTGGGGTAACCTACAATGAGCAGTTCTTC. Amino acid sequence: CASSGVTYNEQFF.

On this clone itself: Here the CDR3 omits its conserved ending phenylalanine or tryptophan, so a read error is the likely source. The chain joins TRBV7-9 to TRBJ1-1; TRBD1 matches 11 bases. The CDR3 is 17 residues long. Germline V lookup: CDR1 SEHNR, CDR2 FQNEAQ (reference sequence). Unmatched junction bases numbered 8, after V lost 1 base and J lost 4 bases. The CDR3 DNA reads TGTGCCAGCAGCTTAGGGGTAGCTGGGACAGGGGGCACTGAAGCTTTCCTT. This gives the protein CASSLGVAGTGGTEAFL.

The rearrangement uses TRBV5-6 and TRBJ2-3; unclear D gene. This CDR3 has 14 residues. Germline-derived CDR1 and CDR2 are SGHDT and YYEEEE. Trimming removed 4 bases from V and 2 bases from J, with 11 bases in between. In DNA form, the CDR3 reads TGTGCCAGCAGCGCCCTCCTAGTCACAGATACGCAGTATTTT. Translating gives CASSALLVTDTQYF.

This sequence joins TRBV9 and TRBJ2-3, with TRBD2 matching over 13 bases. This CDR3 region has 17 residues. The V segment lost 2 bases and the J segment 4 bases; nucleotides outside the gene matches: 7. Per the germline V gene, CDR1 is SGDLS and CDR2 is YYNGEE. Here the CDR3 reads CASSVGLAGAGPDTQYF. The CDR3 DNA follows: TGTGCCAGCAGCGTCGGACTAGCGGGAGCGGGTCCAGATACGCAGTATTTT.

The rearrangement uses TRBV5-1 and TRBJ2-4, with 11 nucleotides matching TRBD1. The CDR3 spans 16 residues. After removal of 4 bases from V and 4 bases from J, the junction contained 7 bases not matched to a gene. Germline V CDR1 and CDR2: SGHRS, YFSETQ. Here the CDR3 DNA reads TGCGCCAGCAGCGGAGGACAGGGGGCACGTAAAAACATTCAGTACTTC. Translating it yields CASSGGQGARKNIQYF.

Note on this clone: One junction end disagrees with the germline gene, perhaps due to a read error. The chain is built from TRBV7-7 and TRBJ2-7; D ambiguous. Germline-derived CDR1 and CDR2 are SSHAT and FNYEAQ (reference sequence). CDR3 length equals 17 residues. The CDR3: CASSLVVSQIVYYEQYF. The CDR3 nucleotides read TGTGCTAGCAGCTTAGTAGTTTCACAGATCGTATACTACGAGCAGTACTTC. Looking up the rest from reference TRBV7-7 and TRBJ2-7 gives the full variable domain: GAGVSQSPRYKVTKRGQDVTLRCDPISSHATLYWYQQALGQGPEFLTYFNYEAQPDKSGLPSDRFSAERPEGSISTLTIQRTEQRDSAMYRCASSLVVSQIVYYEQYFGPGTRLTVT.

The V call is TRBV28, the J call TRBJ2-3; D assignment may be TRBD1 or TRBD2 (5 bases each). CDR1 and CDR2 from the germline V gene are MDHEN and SYDVKM. The CDR3 covers 17 residues. V was cut by 2 bases and J by 3 bases, with 18 bases left in between. Here the CDR3 DNA reads TGTGCCAGCAGTTTAACGGGGCAGAACTTCGGGACAGATACGCAGTATTTT. Translation: CASSLTGQNFGTDTQYF.

This clone has just one count. The chain links TRBV5-6 to TRBJ1-1; the D gene is possibly TRBD1 (6 bases). The germline V gene encodes CDR1 SGHDT and CDR2 YYEEEE. Trimming took 3 bases from V and 3 from J, leaving 15 bases between them. This CDR3 region has 15 residues. CDR3 amino acids: CASSSYRESDTEAFF. The CDR3 region has the DNA TGTGCCAGCAGCTCCTACAGGGAGAGCGACACTGAAGCTTTCTTT.

This sequence joins TRBV27 and TRBJ1-1; D is possibly TRBD1 (6 bases). The CDR3 is 14 amino acids. The V gene lost 0 bases and the J gene lost 3 bases, with 8 bases spanning the gap. Germline V CDR1 and CDR2: MNHEY, SMNVEV (reference sequence). The CDR3: CASSLSDRYTEAFF. The DNA for the CDR3 is TGTGCCAGCAGTTTATCTGACAGGTACACTGAAGCTTTCTTT.

In its sample, this clone was seen once. This chain joins TRBV15 and TRBJ1-4; D gene ambiguous. V was trimmed by 8 bases and J by 4 bases, leaving 11 bases between them. Germline values: CDR1 LNHNV, CDR2 YYDKDF (reference sequence). This CDR3 is 13 amino acids long. Here the CDR3 reads CATRRALNEKLFF. CDR3 DNA: TGTGCCACCCGCCGGGCCCTTAATGAAAAACTGTTTTTT. The full variable domain, in which reference TRBV15 and TRBJ1-4 provide the parts outside the CDR3, is DAMVIQNPRYQVTQFGKPVTLSCSQTLNHNVMYWYQQKSSQAPKLLFHYYDKDFNNEADTPDNFQSRRPNTSFCFLDIRSPGLGDTAMYLCATRRALNEKLFFGSGTQLSVL.

The genes are TRBV7-9 and TRBJ1-2; no reliable D call. The ends were cut back, 2 bases at V and 2 bases at J, with 0 bases in the middle. CDR1 and CDR2 from the germline V gene are SEHNR and FQNEAQ (reference sequence). The CDR3 covers 11 residues. The CDR3 loop reads CASSLNYGYTF. The CDR3 coding sequence is TGTGCCAGCAGCTTAAACTATGGCTACACCTTC. The whole variable domain, filled in from reference TRBV7-9 and TRBJ1-2, reads DTGVSQNPRHKITKRGQNVTFRCDPISEHNRLYWYRQTLGQGPEFLTYFQNEAQLEKSRLLSDRFSAERPKGSFSTLEIQRTEQGDSAMYLCASSLNYGYTFGSGTRLTVV.